Following are 25 T cell receptor beta chains from one sample sequenced in a study of CD8 T cells in ankylosing spondylitis. Study observations and caveats: There was a TCR beta motif, made of several highly homologous variants, that appeared characteristic of ankylosing spondylitis blood.

The antigens these receptors bind are not known. In TCRdb, the 5' RACE reads were re-called with MiXCR into one record per CDR3 protein. The table has about 390,000 distinct CDR3 sequences, about a fifth seen once; the top ten hold about 16%. Sequencing used blood, either unsorted or a sorted T cell fraction (not recorded which). These receptors were taken from a male donor with ankylosing spondylitis.

V is TRBV18 and J is TRBJ2-3; the D is unclear. Germline V gene sequence: CDR1 KGHSH, CDR2 LQKENI. The CDR3 length is 11 residues. Trimming removed 3 bases from V and 6 bases from J, with 4 bases in between. CDR3 residues: CASSPWDTQYF. CDR3 nucleotides: TGTGCCAGCTCACCCTGGGATACGCAGTATTTT.

This clonotype showed up just a few times. One end of the junction fails to match germline, which may point to a read error. V usage is TRBV7-9 and J usage is TRBJ2-1, with D possibly being TRBD2 (5 bases). Germline-derived CDR1 and CDR2 are SEHNR and FQNEAQ (reference sequence). CDR3 length equals 13 residues. The CDR3 coding sequence is TGTGCCAGCAGCCTAGCAGCTAGTACTGAGCAGTTCTTC. It encodes CASSLAASTEQFF.

This clonotype was recorded many times. This sequence joins TRBV29-1 and TRBJ2-2, with a weak D call TRBD2 (6 bases). The germline gives CDR1 SQVTM, CDR2 ANQGSEA. V lost 4 bases to trimming and J lost 4 bases, with 13 bases between them. The CDR3 covers 14 residues. CDR3 in DNA: TGCAGCGTTGTAGGACGGAGGGGCACCGGGGAGCTGTTTTTT. Protein: CSVVGRRGTGELFF.

The rearrangement joins TRBV2 to TRBJ1-4; 7 bases align to TRBD1. The CDR3 is 15 residues long. V lost 6 bases to trimming and J lost 8 bases; unmatched junction nucleotides: 12. Germline lookup yields CDR1 SNHLY and CDR2 FYNNEI. CDR3 bases: TGTGCCAGCAGCGAACTGGGAAGGGGGCTAGAAAAACTGTTTTTT. This translates into CASSELGRGLEKLFF.

This chain joins TRBV20-1 and TRBJ2-1; the match to TRBD2 covers 12 bases. Germline CDR1 reads DFQATT; CDR2 reads SNEGSKA (reference sequence). The ends lost 1 base at V and 7 bases at J; junction bases unmatched: 5. This CDR3 has 15 amino acids. The chain's CDR3 is CSARGLAGGWNEQFF. The CDR3 DNA is TGCAGTGCTAGAGGCCTAGCGGGAGGGTGGAATGAGCAGTTCTTC.

This clonotype was detected many times. V gene TRBV25-1 combines with J gene TRBJ2-3; D is unclear. Germline values: CDR1 MGHDK, CDR2 SYGVNS. This CDR3 is 13 amino acids long. Trimming took off 0 bases at V and 4 bases at J, with 5 bases between the two ends. This chain's CDR3 is CASSEYPADTQYF. The CDR3, as DNA: TGTGCCAGCAGTGAATACCCCGCAGATACGCAGTATTTT.

The rearrangement links TRBV7-2 to TRBJ2-1; D is possibly TRBD1 (6 bases). Germline assignment: CDR1 SGHTA and CDR2 FQGNSA. Trimming left V 2 bases short and J 11 bases short, with 19 bases between. CDR3 length equals 15 residues. The CDR3 is CASSLRGVGAPKQFF. DNA for the CDR3: TGTGCCAGCAGCTTAAGGGGTGTGGGGGCGCCTAAGCAGTTCTTC.

In its sample, this clonotype was seen a few times. V usage is TRBV11-2 and J usage is TRBJ2-7; 7 bases fit TRBD2. Germline-derived CDR1 and CDR2 are SGHAT and FQNNGV. The CDR3 is 16 residues long. V was pared by 0 bases and J by 4 bases, with 9 bases of the junction left unmatched. The CDR3 loop is CASSLDQRGEDYEQYF. CDR3 nucleotides: TGTGCCAGCAGCTTAGATCAGCGGGGTGAGGATTACGAGCAGTACTTC.

The sample holds many counts of this clonotype. The V gene is TRBV7-9, the J gene TRBJ2-2; perhaps D is TRBD1 or TRBD2 (5 bases each). Germline CDR1 is SEHNR and CDR2 is FQNEAQ (reference sequence). This CDR3 has 14 amino acids. The germline V and J ends were trimmed by 1 base and 4 bases, with 7 bases remaining between them. The CDR3 spells CASSLGGATGELFF. The CDR3 DNA sequence: TGTGCCAGCAGCTTAGGAGGGGCCACCGGGGAGCTGTTTTTT.

There are a few counts of this clonotype. V usage is TRBV5-6 and J usage is TRBJ1-1; TRBD1 aligns across 8 bases. The germline V gene has CDR1 SGHDT and CDR2 YYEEEE. After removal of 0 bases from V and 3 bases from J, the junction contained 10 bases not matched to a gene. The CDR3 totals 17 residues. The DNA for the CDR3 is TGTGCCAGCAGCTTGGGTTCAGGGGGCTTAAGTCACACTGAAGCTTTCTTT. It specifies CASSLGSGGLSHTEAFF.

This clonotype has more than one count but fewer than ten. This sequence joins TRBV4-2 and TRBJ2-1; weak D call: TRBD2 (5 bases). The CDR3 is 17 residues long. Trimming pared 0 bases from V and 4 bases from J, leaving 16 bases between. Germline assignment: CDR1 LGHNA and CDR2 YNFKEQ. Here the CDR3 reads CASSQEGGPSSYNEQFF. The CDR3 region has the DNA TGTGCCAGCAGCCAAGAGGGCGGGCCAAGCTCGTACAATGAGCAGTTCTTC.

The rearrangement links TRBV3-1 to TRBJ1-3; tentative D call: TRBD1 (6 bases). The CDR3 loop spans 18 amino acids. The germline V gene has CDR1 LGHDT and CDR2 YNNKEL (reference sequence). Trimming left V 0 bases short and J 0 bases short, with 15 bases between. The CDR3 DNA reads as TGTGCCAGCAGCCAAGATCATGGACAGCTTTACTCTGGAAACACCATATATTTT. It translates to CASSQDHGQLYSGNTIYF.

This clonotype showed up many times. The V and J genes are TRBV12-3 or TRBV12-4 and TRBJ1-3; D remains unclear. The CDR3 extends over 13 amino acids. V dropped 5 bases and J dropped 5 bases, with 10 bases sitting between them. CDR3 loop: CASSPRERNTIYF. The CDR3 nucleotides are TGTGCCAGCAGTCCCCGGGAGAGAAACACCATATATTTT.

This clonotype was counted ten times or more. The CDR3 nucleotides are TGTGCCAGCTCCCCAGCCGGGTTGACCTACAATGAGCAGTTCTTC. Residues: CASSPAGLTYNEQFF. The V gene is TRBV18, the J gene TRBJ2-1; D call uncertain. Deletions cut 6 bases from V and 2 bases from J, with 14 bases between. CDR1 is KGHSH, CDR2 LQKENI, per germline. The CDR3 is 15 amino acids.

On this clonotype: This CDR3 fails to terminate in the conserved phenylalanine or tryptophan, so it likely reflects a read error. The chain uses TRBV7-2 and TRBJ2-1, with TRBD1 matching 9 bases. CDR1 is SGHTA and CDR2 is FQGNSA in the germline V gene. The junction had 9 bases not matched to a gene; V was cut back by 6 bases and J by 6 bases. The CDR3 runs 15 residues. The DNA of the CDR3 is TGTGCCAGCAGACCGGGGACAGGGCGATTCAATGAGCAGTTCCTC. It yields the protein CASRPGTGRFNEQFL.

Here the CDR3 reads CASSLMRGEAFF. CDR3 nucleotides: TGTGCCAGCAGTTTAATGAGGGGTGAAGCTTTCTTT. This sequence joins TRBV28 and TRBJ1-1, with a possible D match to TRBD1 (5 bases). V lost 2 bases to trimming and J lost 7 bases, with 8 bases between them. Germline V lookup: CDR1 MDHEN, CDR2 SYDVKM. This CDR3 has 12 residues.

This clonotype was seen only a few times. The chain joins TRBV6-5 to TRBJ2-1; 9 bases match TRBD2. The CDR3 is 16 residues long. The ends lost 3 bases at V and 0 bases at J; junction bases unmatched: 3. Germline values: CDR1 MNHEY, CDR2 SVGAGI. Written as DNA, the CDR3 is TGTGCCAGCAGTTATTGGCGGGAGGGCTCCTACAATGAGCAGTTCTTC. It yields the protein CASSYWREGSYNEQFF.

This chain connects TRBV7-2 to TRBJ2-5, with 10 bases aligning to TRBD2. Germline V gives CDR1 SGHTA, CDR2 FQGNSA. The V and J ends lost 1 base and 4 bases, in that order; junction bases with no gene match: 6. CDR3 length: 16 residues. The CDR3 bases are TGTGCCAGCAGCTTAGTTTGGTCTAGCGGGGGAGAGACCCAGTACTTC. Translating gives CASSLVWSSGGETQYF.

CDR3 loop: CASSYVGYEKLFF. The CDR3 nucleotides read TGTGCCAGCAGTTATGTCGGGTATGAAAAACTGTTTTTT. The genes are TRBV6-6 and TRBJ1-4; D uncertain. This CDR3 is built from 13 residues. The V end lost 3 bases, the J end lost 6 bases, and 8 bases lay between the germline ends. Germline V CDR1 and CDR2: MNHNY, SVGAGI (reference sequence).

The rearrangement uses TRBV5-1 and TRBJ2-6; maybe TRBD1 (5 bases). Deletions cut 2 bases from V and 4 bases from J, with 10 bases between. The CDR3 is 15 residues long. From germline, CDR1 is SGHRS and CDR2 YFSETQ. CDR3 coding DNA: TGCGCCAGCAGCTTAGGGGCGCCGGGGGCCAACGTCCTGACTTTC. Its translation: CASSLGAPGANVLTF.

In its sample, this clonotype was seen a few times. The gene calls are TRBV20-1 and TRBJ2-1, with TRBD2 matching 11 bases. The germline V gene encodes CDR1 DFQATT and CDR2 SNEGSKA (reference sequence). The V segment lost 0 bases and the J segment 9 bases; nucleotides outside the gene matches: 10. The CDR3 runs to 16 residues. This CDR3 reads CSARDPSGGPGVEQFF. The CDR3 nucleotides read TGCAGTGCTAGAGACCCTAGCGGGGGGCCCGGCGTTGAGCAGTTCTTC.

The rearrangement joins TRBV7-2 to TRBJ1-5, with 7 bases that match TRBD1. Germline CDR1 SGHTA, CDR2 FQGNSA. The CDR3 contains 15 residues. Trimming removed 1 base from V and 5 bases from J; junction bases left unmatched: 5. This chain's CDR3 is CASSLVVTGDQPQHF. The CDR3 DNA sequence: TGTGCCAGCAGCTTAGTAGTAACAGGGGATCAGCCCCAGCATTTT.

The chain has TRBV5-1 and TRBJ2-3; TRBD1 aligns across 7 bases. Germline values: CDR1 SGHRS, CDR2 YFSETQ. The CDR3 is made up of 14 amino acids. V was clipped by 4 bases and J by 6 bases; unmatched bases: 8. CDR3 nucleotide sequence: TGCGCCAGCAGCCAACTAACAGGGGAGGATACGCAGTATTTT. Translating gives CASSQLTGEDTQYF.

This clonotype was observed a handful of times. The chain employs TRBV29-1 and TRBJ2-7; no clear D gene. This CDR3 has 11 amino acids. V was shortened by 7 bases and J by 7 bases, with 14 bases between the two germline ends. Germline V lookup: CDR1 SQVTM, CDR2 ANQGSEA. CDR3 DNA sequence: TGCAGCGCCGGACGGTCTCGGGAGCAGTACTTC. It codes for CSAGRSREQYF.

The chain joins TRBV29-1 to TRBJ1-3, with D maybe TRBD1 (5 bases). Germline loops: CDR1 SQVTM, CDR2 ANQGSEA. V dropped 4 bases and J dropped 0 bases, with 7 bases sitting between them. The CDR3 has 13 residues. The CDR3 reads CSVAGTSGNTIYF. CDR3 nucleotides: TGCAGCGTTGCCGGGACCTCTGGAAACACCATATATTTT.